The source of this T cell receptor beta chain is a study of blood T cells in healthy people across ages. General study points: Long-lived donors had more naive CD4+ cells and higher diversity than aged donors.

Concerning this clonotype: No antigen is known for it.

The ends were cut back, 4 bases at V and 2 bases at J, with 21 bases in the middle. Germline V CDR1 and CDR2: LGHDT, YNNKEL (reference sequence). This CDR3 comprises 17 residues. With a J-beta primer mix and a sample-barcoded 5' primer, a second PCR ran about 6 to 11 cycles. TCRdb reprocessed the 5' RACE reads with MiXCR, giving one entry per CDR3 protein. The sample carries 700,000 to 850,000 distinct CDR3 sequences, approximately 55% recorded once. V gene TRBV3-1 combines with J gene TRBJ2-7; perhaps TRBD2 as D (6 bases). The clonotype was recovered from an elderly man in good health. The sample was blood. The CDR3 loop reads CASSPEPSSERTYEQYF. The CDR3 DNA reads as TGTGCCAGCAGCCCTGAACCATCTAGCGAACGGACCTACGAGCAGTACTTC.